Listed here is a single TCR beta chain. The data originate from a study of memory CD4+ T cells and cytomegalovirus serostatus. The V end lost 0 bases, the J end lost 5 bases, and 9 bases lay between the germline ends. The CDR3 has 13 amino acids. Germline V gene data show CDR1 as SGHRS and CDR2 as YFSETQ. Single viable CD3+CD4+CD8-CD45RO+ cells were sorted as the memory CD4+ T cells. The repertoire was sequenced with immunoSEQ multiplex PCR; TCRdb's copy has only in-frame clones and lacks some. The sample has tens of thousands of clones, roughly 80% seen once; the top ten hold 0.88%. Sequenced: memory CD4+ T cells from blood. The origin of this receptor is an adult in good health and CMV-seronegative. The V and J genes are TRBV5-1 and TRBJ2-7, with D perhaps matching TRBD2 (5 bases). The CDR3 sequence is CASSLVSGNEQYF. DNA of the CDR3: TGCGCCAGCAGCTTGGTTTCCGGGAACGAGCAGTACTTC. Full variable domain (outside the CDR3, taken from reference TRBV5-1 and TRBJ2-7): KAGVTQTPRYLIKTRGQQVTLSCSPISGHRSVSWYQQTPGQGLQFLFEYFSETQRNKGNFPGRFSGRQFSNSRSEMNVSTLELGDSALYLCASSLVSGNEQYFGPGTRLTVT.